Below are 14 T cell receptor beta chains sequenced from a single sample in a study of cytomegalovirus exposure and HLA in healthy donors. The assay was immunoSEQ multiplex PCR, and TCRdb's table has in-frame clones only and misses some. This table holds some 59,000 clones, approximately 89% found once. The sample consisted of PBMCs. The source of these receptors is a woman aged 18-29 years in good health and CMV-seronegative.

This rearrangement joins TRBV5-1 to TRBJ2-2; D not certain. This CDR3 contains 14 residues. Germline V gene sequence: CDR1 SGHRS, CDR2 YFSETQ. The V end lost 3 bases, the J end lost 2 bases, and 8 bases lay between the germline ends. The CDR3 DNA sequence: TGCGCCAGCAGCTCGGCAGGAAACACCGGGGAGCTGTTTTTT. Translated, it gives CASSSAGNTGELFF.

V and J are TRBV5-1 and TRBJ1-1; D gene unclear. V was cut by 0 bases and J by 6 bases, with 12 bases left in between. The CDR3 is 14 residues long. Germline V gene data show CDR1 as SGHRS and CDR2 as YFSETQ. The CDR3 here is CASSLVGVKAEAFF. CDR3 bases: TGCGCCAGCAGCTTGGTGGGAGTTAAGGCTGAAGCTTTCTTT.

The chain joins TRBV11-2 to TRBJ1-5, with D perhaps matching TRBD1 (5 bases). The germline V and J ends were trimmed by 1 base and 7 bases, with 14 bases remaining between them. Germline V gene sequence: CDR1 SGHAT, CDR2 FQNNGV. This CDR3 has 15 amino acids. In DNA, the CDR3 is TGTGCCAGCAGCTTAGCCCCGGGGGGGGGACAGCCCCAGCATTTT. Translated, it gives CASSLAPGGGQPQHF.

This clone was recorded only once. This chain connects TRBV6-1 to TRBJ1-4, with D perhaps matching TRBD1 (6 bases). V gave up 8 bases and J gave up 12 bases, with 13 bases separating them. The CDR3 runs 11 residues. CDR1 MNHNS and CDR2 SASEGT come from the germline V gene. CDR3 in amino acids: CASGTSWELFF. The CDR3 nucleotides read TGTGCCAGCGGGACATCGTGGGAACTGTTTTTT.

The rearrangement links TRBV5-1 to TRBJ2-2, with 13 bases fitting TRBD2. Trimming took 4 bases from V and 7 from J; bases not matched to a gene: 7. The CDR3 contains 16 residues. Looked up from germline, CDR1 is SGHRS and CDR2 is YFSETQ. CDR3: CASSTRLAGGGGELFF. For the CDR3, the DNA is TGCGCCAGCAGCACCCGACTAGCGGGGGGCGGCGGGGAGCTGTTTTTT.

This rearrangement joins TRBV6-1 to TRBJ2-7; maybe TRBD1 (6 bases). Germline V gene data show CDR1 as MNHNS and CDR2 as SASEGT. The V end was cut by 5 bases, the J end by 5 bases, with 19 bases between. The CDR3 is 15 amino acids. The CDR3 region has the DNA TGTGCCAGCAGTCCAGGGTCACAGGGTAAGGACGAGCAGTACTTC. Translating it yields CASSPGSQGKDEQYF.

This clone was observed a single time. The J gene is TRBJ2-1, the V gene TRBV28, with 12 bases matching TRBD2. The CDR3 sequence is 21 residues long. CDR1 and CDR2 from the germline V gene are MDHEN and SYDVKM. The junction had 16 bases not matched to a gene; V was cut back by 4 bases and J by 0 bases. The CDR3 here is CASSSPSASGRALSSYNEQFF. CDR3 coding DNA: TGTGCCAGCAGTTCCCCATCGGCTAGCGGGAGGGCCTTGAGCTCCTACAATGAGCAGTTCTTC.

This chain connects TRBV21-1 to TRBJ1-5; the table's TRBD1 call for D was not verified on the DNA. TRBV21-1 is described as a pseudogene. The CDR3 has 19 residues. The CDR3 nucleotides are TGTGCCAGCAGCAAAGGGACAGGACAGGGAACAGGGGGGAGTCAGCCCCAGCATTTT. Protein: CASSKGTGQGTGGSQPQHF.

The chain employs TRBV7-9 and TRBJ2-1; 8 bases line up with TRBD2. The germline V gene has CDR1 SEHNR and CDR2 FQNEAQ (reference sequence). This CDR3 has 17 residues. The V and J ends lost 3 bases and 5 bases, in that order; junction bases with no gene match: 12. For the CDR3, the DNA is TGTGCCAGCAGCTTCCGAAGGGTAGCGGGGCCAGACAATGAGCAGTTCTTC. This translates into CASSFRRVAGPDNEQFF.

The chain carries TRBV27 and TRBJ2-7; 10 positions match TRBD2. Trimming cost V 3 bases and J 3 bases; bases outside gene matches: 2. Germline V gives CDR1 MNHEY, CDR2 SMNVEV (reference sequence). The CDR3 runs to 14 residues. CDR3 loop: CASSFSGGNYEQYF. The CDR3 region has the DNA TGTGCCAGCAGTTTTAGCGGGGGGAACTACGAGCAGTACTTC.

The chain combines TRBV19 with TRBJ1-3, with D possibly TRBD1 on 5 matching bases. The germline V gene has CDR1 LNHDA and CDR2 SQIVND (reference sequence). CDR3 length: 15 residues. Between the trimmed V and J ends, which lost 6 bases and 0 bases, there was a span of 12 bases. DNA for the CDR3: TGTGCCAGTAGGCTGGACACCAGCTCTGGAAACACCATATATTTT. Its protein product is CASRLDTSSGNTIYF.

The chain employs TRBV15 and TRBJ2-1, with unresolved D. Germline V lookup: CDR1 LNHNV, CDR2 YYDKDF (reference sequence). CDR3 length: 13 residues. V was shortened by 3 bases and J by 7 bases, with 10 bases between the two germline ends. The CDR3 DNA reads TGTGCCACCAGCAGGGTAGAGGTGAATGAGCAGTTCTTC. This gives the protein CATSRVEVNEQFF.

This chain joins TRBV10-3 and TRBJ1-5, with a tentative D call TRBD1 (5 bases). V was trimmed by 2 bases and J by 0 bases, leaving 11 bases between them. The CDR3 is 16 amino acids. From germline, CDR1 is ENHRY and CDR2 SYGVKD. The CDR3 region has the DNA TGTGCCATCAGTGAGGGTGGGGGAGGTAGCAATCAGCCCCAGCATTTT. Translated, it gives CAISEGGGGSNQPQHF.

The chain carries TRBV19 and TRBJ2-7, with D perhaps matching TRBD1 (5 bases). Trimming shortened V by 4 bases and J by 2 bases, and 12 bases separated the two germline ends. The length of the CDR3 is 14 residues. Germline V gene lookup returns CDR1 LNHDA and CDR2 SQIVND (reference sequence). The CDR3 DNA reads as TGTGCCAGTAGTAAACAGGTATCCGCCTACGAGCAGTACTTC. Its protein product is CASSKQVSAYEQYF. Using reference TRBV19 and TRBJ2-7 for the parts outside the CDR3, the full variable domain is DGGITQSPKYLFRKEGQNVTLSCEQNLNHDAMYWYRQDPGQGLRLIYYSQIVNDFQKGDIAEGYSVSREKKESFPLTVTSAQKNPTAFYLCASSKQVSAYEQYFGPGTRLTVT.